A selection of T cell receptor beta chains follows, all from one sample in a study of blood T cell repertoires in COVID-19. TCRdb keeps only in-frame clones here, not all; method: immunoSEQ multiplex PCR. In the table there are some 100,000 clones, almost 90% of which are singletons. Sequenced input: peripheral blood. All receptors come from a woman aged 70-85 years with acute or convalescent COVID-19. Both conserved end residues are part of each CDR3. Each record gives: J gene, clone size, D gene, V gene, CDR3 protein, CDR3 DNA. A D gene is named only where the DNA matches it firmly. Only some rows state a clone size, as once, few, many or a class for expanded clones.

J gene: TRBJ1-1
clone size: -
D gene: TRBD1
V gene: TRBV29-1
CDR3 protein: CSVTTMTGGTEAFF
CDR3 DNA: TGCAGCGTTACAACCATGACAGGGGGCACTGAAGCTTTCTTT

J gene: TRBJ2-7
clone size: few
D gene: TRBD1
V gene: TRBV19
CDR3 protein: CASSARTGQYEQYF
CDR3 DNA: TGTGCCAGTAGTGCCAGGACAGGGCAGTACGAGCAGTACTTC

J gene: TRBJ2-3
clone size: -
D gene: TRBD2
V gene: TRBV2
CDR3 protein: CASSVSGLAGGLGTDTQYF
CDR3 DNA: TGTGCCAGCAGTGTATCGGGACTAGCGGGGGGATTAGGTACAGATACGCAGTATTTT

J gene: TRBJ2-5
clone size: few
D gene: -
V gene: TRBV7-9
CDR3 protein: CASSFLGRGEQETQYF
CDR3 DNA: TGTGCCAGCAGCTTCCTGGGGCGGGGAGAACAAGAGACCCAGTACTTC

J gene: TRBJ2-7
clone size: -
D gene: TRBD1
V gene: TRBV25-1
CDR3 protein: CASRTGTGSYEQYF
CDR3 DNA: TGTGCCAGCAGGACCGGGACAGGGTCCTACGAGCAGTACTTC

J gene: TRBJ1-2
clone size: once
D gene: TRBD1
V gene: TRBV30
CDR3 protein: CAWNIQGAGGYTF
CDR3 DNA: TGTGCCTGGAACATACAGGGGGCCGGCGGCTACACCTTC

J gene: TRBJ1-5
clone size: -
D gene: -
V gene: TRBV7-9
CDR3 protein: CASSLGGWAQHF
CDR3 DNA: TGTGCCAGCAGCTTAGGAGGGTGGGCCCAGCATTTT

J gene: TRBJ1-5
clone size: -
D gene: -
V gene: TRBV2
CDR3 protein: CASSQPDMNQPQHF
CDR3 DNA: TGTGCCAGCAGTCAACCGGACATGAATCAGCCCCAGCATTTT

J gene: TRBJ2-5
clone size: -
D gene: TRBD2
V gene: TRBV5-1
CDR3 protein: CASSLIAGGRQETQYF
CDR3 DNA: TGCGCCAGCAGCTTAATAGCGGGTGGAAGACAAGAGACCCAGTACTTC

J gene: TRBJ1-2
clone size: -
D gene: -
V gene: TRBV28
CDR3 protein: CASRVGSTNGYTF
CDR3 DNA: TGTGCCAGCAGGGTAGGGAGTACGAATGGCTACACCTTC

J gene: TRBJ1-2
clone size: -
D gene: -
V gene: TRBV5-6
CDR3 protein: CASSSPGYGYTF
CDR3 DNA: TGTGCCAGCAGCTCCCCAGGTTATGGCTACACCTTC

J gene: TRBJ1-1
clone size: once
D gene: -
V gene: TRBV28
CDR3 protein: CASTTSTGEAFF
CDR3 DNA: TGTGCCAGCACCACGTCGACAGGTGAAGCTTTCTTT

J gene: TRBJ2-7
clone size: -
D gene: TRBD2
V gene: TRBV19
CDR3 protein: CASSIFLGLAGGVYEQYF
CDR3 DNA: TGTGCCAGTAGTATCTTTCTCGGACTAGCGGGAGGTGTATACGAGCAGTACTTC

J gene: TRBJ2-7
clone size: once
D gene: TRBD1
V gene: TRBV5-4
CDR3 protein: CASSFAPNRGGPHYEQYF
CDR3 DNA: TGTGCCAGCAGCTTTGCCCCCAACAGGGGTGGTCCTCACTACGAGCAGTACTTC

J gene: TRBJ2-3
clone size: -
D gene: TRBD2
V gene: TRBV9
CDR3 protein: CASSVLAGHTDTQYF
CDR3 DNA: TGTGCCAGCAGCGTTCTAGCGGGGCACACAGATACGCAGTATTTT

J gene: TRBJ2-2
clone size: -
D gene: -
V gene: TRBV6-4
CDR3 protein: CASSRGTGELFF
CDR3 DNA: TGTGCCAGCAGCAGGGGCACCGGGGAGCTGTTTTTT

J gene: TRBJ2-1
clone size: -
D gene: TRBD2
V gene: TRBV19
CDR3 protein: CASSIGEAGGPLSYNEQFF
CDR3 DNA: TGTGCCAGTAGTATAGGAGAAGCGGGAGGGCCGTTATCCTACAATGAGCAGTTCTTC

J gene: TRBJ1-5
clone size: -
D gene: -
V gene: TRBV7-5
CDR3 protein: CVRSLAYPGTHGNQPQHF
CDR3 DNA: TGTGTCAGAAGCTTAGCTTATCCCGGGACTCATGGCAATCAGCCCCAGCATTTT

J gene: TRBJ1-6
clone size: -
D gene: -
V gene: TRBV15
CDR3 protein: CATSRDGFGVAPLHF
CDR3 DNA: TGTGCCACCAGCAGAGACGGCTTCGGGGTGGCACCCCTCCACTTT

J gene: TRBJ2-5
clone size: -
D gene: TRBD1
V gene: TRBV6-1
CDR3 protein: CASSEANRGWGETQYF
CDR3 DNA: TGTGCCAGCAGTGAGGCAAACAGGGGATGGGGAGAGACCCAGTACTTC

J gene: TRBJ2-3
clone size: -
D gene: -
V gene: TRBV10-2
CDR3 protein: CASSESSFERDTQYF
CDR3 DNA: TGCGCCAGCAGTGAGTCTAGCTTCGAACGAGATACGCAGTATTTT

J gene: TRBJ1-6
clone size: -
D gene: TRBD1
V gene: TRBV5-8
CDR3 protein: CASSNWDRQNSPLHF
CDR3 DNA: TGTGCCAGCAGTAACTGGGACAGACAAAATTCACCCCTCCACTTT

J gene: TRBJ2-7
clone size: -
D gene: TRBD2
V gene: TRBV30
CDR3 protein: CAWSVRPRGLAGPTREQYF
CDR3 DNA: TGTGCCTGGAGTGTACGTCCCAGGGGACTAGCGGGACCAACAAGGGAGCAGTACTTC

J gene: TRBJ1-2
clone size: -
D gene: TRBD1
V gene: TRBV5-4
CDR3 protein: CASSLGQGGSLLGYTF
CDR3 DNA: TGTGCCAGCAGCTTGGGACAGGGGGGGAGTTTGCTTGGCTACACCTTC

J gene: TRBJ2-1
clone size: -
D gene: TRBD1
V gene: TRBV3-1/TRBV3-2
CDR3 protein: CASSRGDRGKFF
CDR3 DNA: TGTGCCAGCAGTAGGGGAGACAGGGGGAAGTTCTTC

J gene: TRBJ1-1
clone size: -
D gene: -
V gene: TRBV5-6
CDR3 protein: CASSPTLDRRPMNTEAFF
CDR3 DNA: TGTGCCAGCAGCCCTACTCTAGACAGACGTCCTATGAACACTGAAGCTTTCTTT

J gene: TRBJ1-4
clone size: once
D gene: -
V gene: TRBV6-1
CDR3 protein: CASSEDSGGRVEKLFF
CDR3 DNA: TGTGCCAGCAGTGAAGATTCCGGCGGCAGGGTGGAAAAACTGTTTTTT

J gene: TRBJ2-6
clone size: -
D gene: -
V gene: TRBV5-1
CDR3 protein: CASSLMETGANVLTF
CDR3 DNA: TGCGCCAGCAGCTTGATGGAGACTGGGGCCAACGTCCTGACTTTC

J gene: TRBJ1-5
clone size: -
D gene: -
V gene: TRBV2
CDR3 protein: CASRVNRGSGQPQHF
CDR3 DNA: TGTGCCAGCAGAGTGAACCGGGGTTCGGGACAGCCCCAGCATTTT

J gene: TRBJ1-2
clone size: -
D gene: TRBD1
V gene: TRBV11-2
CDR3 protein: CASSPQGALGYTF
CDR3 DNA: TGTGCCAGCAGCCCTCAGGGGGCGCTTGGCTACACCTTC

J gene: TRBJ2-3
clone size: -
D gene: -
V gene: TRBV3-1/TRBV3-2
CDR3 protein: CASSQGGLSSTDTQYF
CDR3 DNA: TGTGCCAGCAGCCAGGGAGGACTCTCTAGCACAGATACGCAGTATTTT

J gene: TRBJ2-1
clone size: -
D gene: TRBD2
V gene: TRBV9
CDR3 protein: CASSVAPDGGASNEQFF
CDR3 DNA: TGTGCCAGCAGCGTAGCTCCAGACGGGGGGGCATCCAATGAGCAGTTCTTC

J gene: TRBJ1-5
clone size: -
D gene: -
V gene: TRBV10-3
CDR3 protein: CAIREDGAGQPQHF
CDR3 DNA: TGTGCCATCAGGGAGGACGGGGCGGGGCAGCCCCAGCATTTT

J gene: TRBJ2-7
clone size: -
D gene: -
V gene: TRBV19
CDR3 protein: CASSAGAVYEQYF
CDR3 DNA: TGTGCCAGTAGTGCGGGCGCGGTCTACGAGCAGTACTTC

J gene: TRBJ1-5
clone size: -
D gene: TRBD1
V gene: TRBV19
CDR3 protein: CASSIGYTGGNQPQHF
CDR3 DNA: TGTGCCAGTAGTATAGGGTATACAGGGGGCAATCAGCCCCAGCATTTT

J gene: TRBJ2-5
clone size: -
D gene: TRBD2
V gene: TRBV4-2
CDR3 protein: CASSQDWLAGVPQETQYF
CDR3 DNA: TGTGCCAGCAGCCAAGATTGGCTAGCGGGAGTACCCCAAGAGACCCAGTACTTC

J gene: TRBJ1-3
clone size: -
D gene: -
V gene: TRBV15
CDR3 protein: CATSSRSSGNTIYF
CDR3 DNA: TGTGCCACCAGCAGCCGGAGCTCTGGAAACACCATATATTTT